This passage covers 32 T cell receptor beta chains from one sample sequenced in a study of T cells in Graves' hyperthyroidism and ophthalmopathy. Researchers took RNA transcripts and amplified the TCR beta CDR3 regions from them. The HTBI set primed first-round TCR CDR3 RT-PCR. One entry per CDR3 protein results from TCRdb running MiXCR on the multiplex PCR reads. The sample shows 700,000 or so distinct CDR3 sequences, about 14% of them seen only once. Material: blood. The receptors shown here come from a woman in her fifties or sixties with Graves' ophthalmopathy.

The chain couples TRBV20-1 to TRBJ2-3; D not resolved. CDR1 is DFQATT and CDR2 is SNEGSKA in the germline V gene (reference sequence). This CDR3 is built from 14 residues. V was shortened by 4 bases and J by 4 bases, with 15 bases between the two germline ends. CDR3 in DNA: TGCAGTGCTACCGACTCCTCCGGCCCAGATACGCAGTATTTT. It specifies CSATDSSGPDTQYF.

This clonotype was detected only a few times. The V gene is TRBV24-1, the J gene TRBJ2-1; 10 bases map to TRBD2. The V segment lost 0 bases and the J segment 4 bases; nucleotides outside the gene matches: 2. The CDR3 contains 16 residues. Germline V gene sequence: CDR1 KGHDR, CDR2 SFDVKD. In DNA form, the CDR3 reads TGTGCCACCAGTGATTTGGCTAGCGGGGGTTACAATGAGCAGTTCTTC. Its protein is CATSDLASGGYNEQFF.

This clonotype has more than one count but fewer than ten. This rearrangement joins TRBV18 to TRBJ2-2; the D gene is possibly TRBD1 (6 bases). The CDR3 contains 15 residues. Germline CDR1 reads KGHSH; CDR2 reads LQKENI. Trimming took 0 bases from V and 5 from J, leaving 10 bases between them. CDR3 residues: CASSPPAGATGELFF. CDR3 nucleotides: TGTGCCAGCTCACCACCGGCAGGGGCAACCGGGGAGCTGTTTTTT.

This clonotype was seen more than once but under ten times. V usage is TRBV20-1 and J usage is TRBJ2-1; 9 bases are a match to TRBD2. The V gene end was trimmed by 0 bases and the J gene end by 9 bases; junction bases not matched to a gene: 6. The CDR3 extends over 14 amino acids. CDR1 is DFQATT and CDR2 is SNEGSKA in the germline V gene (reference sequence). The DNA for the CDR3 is TGCAGTGCTAGAGATCCGCGGGAGGGCCGTGAGCAGTTCTTC. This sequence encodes CSARDPREGREQFF.

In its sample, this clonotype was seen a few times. The CDR3 DNA follows: TGTGCCAGCAACCCGAGGGCTCAATACACAGATACGCAGTATTTT. Translation gives CASNPRAQYTDTQYF. The J gene is TRBJ2-3, the V gene TRBV6-1; tentatively, D is TRBD2 (5 bases). In germline, CDR1 is MNHNS, CDR2 SASEGT. The CDR3 contains 15 residues. V dropped 7 bases and J dropped 2 bases, with 16 bases sitting between them.

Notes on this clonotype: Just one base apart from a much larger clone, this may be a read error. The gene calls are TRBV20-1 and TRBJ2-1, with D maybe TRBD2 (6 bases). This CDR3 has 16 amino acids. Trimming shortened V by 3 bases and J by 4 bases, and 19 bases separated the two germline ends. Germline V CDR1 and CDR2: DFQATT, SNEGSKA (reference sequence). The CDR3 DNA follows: TGCAGTGCTAGGGGGCCCCTCGGGAGACTTTACAATGAGCAGTTCTTC. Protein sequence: CSARGPLGRLYNEQFF.

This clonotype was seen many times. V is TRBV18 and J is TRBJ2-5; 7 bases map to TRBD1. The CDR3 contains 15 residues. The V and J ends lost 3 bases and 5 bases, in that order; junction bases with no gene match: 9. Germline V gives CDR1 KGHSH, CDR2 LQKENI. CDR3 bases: TGTGCCAGCTCACCCGCCGACAGGGCGAGGGAGACCCAGTACTTC. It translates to CASSPADRARETQYF.

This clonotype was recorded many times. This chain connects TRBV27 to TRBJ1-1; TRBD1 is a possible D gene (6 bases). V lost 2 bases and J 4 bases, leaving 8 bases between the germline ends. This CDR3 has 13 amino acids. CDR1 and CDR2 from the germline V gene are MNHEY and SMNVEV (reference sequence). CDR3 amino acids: CASSLAGVTEAFF. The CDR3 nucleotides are TGTGCCAGCAGTTTAGCAGGGGTCACTGAAGCTTTCTTT.

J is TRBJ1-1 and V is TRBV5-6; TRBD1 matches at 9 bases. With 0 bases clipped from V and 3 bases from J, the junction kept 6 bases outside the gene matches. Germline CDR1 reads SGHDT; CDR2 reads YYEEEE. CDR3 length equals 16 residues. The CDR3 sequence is CASSLGDREGYTEAFF. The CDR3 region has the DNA TGTGCCAGCAGCTTGGGGGACAGGGAGGGGTACACTGAAGCTTTCTTT.

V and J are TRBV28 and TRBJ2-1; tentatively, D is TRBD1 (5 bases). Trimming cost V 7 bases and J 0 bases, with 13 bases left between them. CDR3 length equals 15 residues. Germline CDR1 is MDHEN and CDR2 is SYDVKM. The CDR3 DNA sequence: TGTGCCAGCACAGGGCCGTGGGACTCCTACAATGAGCAGTTCTTC. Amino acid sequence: CASTGPWDSYNEQFF. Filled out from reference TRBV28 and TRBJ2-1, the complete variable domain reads DVKVTQSSRYLVKRTGEKVFLECVQDMDHENMFWYRQDPGLGLRLIYFSYDVKMKEKGDIPEGYSVSREKKERFSLILESASTNQTSMYLCASTGPWDSYNEQFFGPGTRLTVL.

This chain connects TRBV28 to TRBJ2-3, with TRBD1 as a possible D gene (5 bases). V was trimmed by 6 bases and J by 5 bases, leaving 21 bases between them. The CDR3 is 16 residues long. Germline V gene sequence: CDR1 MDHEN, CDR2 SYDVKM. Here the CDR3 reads CASRAHQGRSRDTQYF. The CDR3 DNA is TGTGCCAGCAGGGCGCACCAGGGAAGGTCACGAGATACGCAGTATTTT. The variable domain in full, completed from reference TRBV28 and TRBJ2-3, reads DVKVTQSSRYLVKRTGEKVFLECVQDMDHENMFWYRQDPGLGLRLIYFSYDVKMKEKGDIPEGYSVSREKKERFSLILESASTNQTSMYLCASRAHQGRSRDTQYFGPGTRLTVL.

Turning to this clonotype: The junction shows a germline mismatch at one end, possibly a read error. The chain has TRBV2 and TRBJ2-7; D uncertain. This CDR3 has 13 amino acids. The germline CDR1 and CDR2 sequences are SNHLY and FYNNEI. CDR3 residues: CASSEVSSDEQYF. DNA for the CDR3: TGTGCCAGCAGTGAAGTTAGCTCCGACGAGCAGTACTTC.

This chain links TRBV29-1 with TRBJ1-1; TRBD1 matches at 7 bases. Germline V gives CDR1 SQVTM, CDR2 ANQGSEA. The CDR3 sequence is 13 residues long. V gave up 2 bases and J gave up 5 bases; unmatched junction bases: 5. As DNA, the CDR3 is TGCAGCGTTGAACACAGGGGAGAAACTGAAGCTTTCTTT. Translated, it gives CSVEHRGETEAFF.

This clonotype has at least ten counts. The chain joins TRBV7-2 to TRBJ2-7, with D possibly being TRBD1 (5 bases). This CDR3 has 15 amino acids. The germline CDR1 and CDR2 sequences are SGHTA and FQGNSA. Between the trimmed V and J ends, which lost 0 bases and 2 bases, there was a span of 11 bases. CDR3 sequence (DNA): TGTGCCAGCAGCTTAGCGGTCACAGGACCCTACGAGCAGTACTTC. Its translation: CASSLAVTGPYEQYF. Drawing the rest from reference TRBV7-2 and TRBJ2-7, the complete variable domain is GAGVSQSPSNKVTEKGKDVELRCDPISGHTALYWYRQSLGQGLEFLIYFQGNSAPDKSGLPSDRFSAERTGGSVSTLTIQRTQQEDSAVYLCASSLAVTGPYEQYFGPGTRLTVT.

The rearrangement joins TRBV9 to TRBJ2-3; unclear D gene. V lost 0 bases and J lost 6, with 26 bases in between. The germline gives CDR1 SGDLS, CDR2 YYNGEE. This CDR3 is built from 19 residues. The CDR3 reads CASSVAGLVSYSPGDTQYF. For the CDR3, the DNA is TGTGCCAGCAGCGTAGCTGGATTAGTTAGTTATAGCCCCGGGGATACGCAGTATTTT.

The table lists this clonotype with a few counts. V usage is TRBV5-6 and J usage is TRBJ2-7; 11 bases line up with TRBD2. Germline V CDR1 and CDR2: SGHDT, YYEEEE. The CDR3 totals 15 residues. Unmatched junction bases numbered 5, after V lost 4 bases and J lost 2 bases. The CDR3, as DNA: TGTGCCAGCAGCCTACTAGCGGGAGAAGCCTACGAGCAGTACTTC. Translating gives CASSLLAGEAYEQYF.

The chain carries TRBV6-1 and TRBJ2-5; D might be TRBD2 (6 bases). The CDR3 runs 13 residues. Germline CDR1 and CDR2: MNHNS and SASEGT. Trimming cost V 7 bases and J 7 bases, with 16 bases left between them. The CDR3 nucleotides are TGTGCCAGCACCATAAGACTAGGCGGGACCCAGTACTTC. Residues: CASTIRLGGTQYF.

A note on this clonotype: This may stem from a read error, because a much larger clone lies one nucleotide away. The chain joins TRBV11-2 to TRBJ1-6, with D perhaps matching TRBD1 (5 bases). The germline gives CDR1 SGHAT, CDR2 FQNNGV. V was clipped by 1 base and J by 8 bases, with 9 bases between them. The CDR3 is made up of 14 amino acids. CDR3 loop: CASSLAGRDSPLHF. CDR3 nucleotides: TGTGCCAGCAGCTTAGCAGGCAGGGATTCACCCCTCCACTTT.

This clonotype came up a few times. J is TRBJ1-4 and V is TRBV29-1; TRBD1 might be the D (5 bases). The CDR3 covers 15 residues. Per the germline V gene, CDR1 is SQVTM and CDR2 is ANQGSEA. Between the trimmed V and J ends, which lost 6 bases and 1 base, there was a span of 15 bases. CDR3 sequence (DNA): TGCAGCGTCCGGGACGCCGGGGGAACTAATGAAAAACTGTTTTTT. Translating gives CSVRDAGGTNEKLFF. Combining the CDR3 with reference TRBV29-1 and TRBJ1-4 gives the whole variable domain SAVISQKPSRDICQRGTSLTIQCQVDSQVTMMFWYRQQPGQSLTLIATANQGSEATYESGFVIDKFPISRPNLTFSTLTVSNMSPEDSSIYLCSVRDAGGTNEKLFFGSGTQLSVL.

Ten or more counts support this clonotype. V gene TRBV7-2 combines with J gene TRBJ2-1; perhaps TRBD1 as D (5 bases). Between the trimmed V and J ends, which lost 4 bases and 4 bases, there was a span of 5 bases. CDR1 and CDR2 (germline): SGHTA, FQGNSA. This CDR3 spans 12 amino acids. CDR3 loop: CASSYRYNEQFF. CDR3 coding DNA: TGTGCCAGCAGCTACAGGTACAATGAGCAGTTCTTC. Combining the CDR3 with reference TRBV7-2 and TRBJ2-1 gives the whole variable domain GAGVSQSPSNKVTEKGKDVELRCDPISGHTALYWYRQSLGQGLEFLIYFQGNSAPDKSGLPSDRFSAERTGGSVSTLTIQRTQQEDSAVYLCASSYRYNEQFFGPGTRLTVL.

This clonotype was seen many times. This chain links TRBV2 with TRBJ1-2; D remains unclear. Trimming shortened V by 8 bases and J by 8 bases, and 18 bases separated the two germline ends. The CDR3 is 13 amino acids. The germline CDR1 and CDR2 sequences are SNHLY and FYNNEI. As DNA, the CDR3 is TGTGCCAGCGAGACCTTTCAAGAACAAGGCTACACCTTC. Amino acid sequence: CASETFQEQGYTF. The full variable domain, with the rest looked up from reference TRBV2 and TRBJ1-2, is EPEVTQTPSHQVTQMGQEVILRCVPISNHLYFYWYRQILGQKVEFLVSFYNNEISEKSEIFDDQFSVERPDGSNFTLKIRSTKLEDSAMYFCASETFQEQGYTFGSGTRLTVV.

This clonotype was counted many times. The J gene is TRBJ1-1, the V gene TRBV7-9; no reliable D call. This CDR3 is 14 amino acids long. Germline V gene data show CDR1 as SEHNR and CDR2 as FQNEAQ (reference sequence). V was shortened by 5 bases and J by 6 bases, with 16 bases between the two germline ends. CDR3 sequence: CASSPSSGNAEAFF. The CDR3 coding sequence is TGTGCCAGCAGCCCCTCAAGCGGCAACGCTGAAGCTTTCTTT. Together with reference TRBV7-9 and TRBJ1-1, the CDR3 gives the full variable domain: DTGVSQNPRHKITKRGQNVTFRCDPISEHNRLYWYRQTLGQGPEFLTYFQNEAQLEKSRLLSDRFSAERPKGSFSTLEIQRTEQGDSAMYLCASSPSSGNAEAFFGQGTRLTVV.

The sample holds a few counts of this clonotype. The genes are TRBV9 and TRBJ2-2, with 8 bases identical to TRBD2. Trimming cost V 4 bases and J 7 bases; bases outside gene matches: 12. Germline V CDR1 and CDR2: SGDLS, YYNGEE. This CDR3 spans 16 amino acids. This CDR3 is CASSPAPGLVVGELFF. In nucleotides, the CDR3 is TGTGCCAGCAGCCCAGCACCGGGACTAGTTGTCGGGGAGCTGTTTTTT.

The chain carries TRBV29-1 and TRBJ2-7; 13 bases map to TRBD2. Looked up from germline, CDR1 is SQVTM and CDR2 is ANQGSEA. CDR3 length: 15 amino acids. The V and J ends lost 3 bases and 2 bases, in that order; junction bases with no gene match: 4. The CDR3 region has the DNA TGCAGCGTTGAGGGACTAGCGGGATCCACCTACGAGCAGTACTTC. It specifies CSVEGLAGSTYEQYF.

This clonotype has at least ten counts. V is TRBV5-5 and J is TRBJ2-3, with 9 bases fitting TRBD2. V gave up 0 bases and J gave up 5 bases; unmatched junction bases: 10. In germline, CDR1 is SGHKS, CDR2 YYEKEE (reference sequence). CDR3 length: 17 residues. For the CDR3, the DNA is TGTGCCAGCAGCTTGGCCCTCTTAGCGGGAGAACGAGATACGCAGTATTTT. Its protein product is CASSLALLAGERDTQYF. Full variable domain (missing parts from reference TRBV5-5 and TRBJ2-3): DAGVTQSPTHLIKTRGQQVTLRCSPISGHKSVSWYQQVLGQGPQFIFQYYEKEERGRGNFPDRFSARQFPNYSSELNVNALLLGDSALYLCASSLALLAGERDTQYFGPGTRLTVL.

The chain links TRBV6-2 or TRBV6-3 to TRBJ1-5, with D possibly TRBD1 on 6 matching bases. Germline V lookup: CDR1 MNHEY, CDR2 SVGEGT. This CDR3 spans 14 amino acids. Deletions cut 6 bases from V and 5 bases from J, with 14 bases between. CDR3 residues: CASRDGQPYQPQHF. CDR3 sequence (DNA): TGTGCCAGCAGGGACGGACAGCCATATCAGCCCCAGCATTTT.

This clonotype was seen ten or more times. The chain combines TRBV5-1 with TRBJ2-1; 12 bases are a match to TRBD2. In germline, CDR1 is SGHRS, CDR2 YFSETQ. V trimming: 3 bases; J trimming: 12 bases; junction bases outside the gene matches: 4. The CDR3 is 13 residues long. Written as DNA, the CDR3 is TGCGCCAGCAGCTCCGGACTAGCGGGAATGCAGTTCTTC. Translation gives CASSSGLAGMQFF.

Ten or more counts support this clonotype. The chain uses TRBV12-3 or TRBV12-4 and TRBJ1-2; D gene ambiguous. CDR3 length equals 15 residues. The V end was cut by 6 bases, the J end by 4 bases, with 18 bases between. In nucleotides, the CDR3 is TGTGCCAGCAGGACTGGTCGGGCGGCCTCCTATGGCTACACCTTC. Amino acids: CASRTGRAASYGYTF.

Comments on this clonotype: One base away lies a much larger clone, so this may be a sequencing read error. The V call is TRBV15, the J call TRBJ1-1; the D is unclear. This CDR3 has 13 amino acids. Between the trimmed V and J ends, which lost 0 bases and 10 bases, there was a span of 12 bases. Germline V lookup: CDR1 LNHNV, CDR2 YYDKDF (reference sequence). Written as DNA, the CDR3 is TGTGCCACCAGCAGAGATTTATTTTTGGCAGCTTTCTTT. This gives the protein CATSRDLFLAAFF.

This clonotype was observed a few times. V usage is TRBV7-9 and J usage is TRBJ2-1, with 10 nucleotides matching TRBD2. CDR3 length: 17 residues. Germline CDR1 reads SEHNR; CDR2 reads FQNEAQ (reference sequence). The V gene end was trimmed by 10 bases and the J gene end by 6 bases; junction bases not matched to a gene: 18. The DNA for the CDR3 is TGTGCCACCAATAAAAAAATAGCGGGAGGATCCCTCAATGAGCAGTTCTTC. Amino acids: CATNKKIAGGSLNEQFF.

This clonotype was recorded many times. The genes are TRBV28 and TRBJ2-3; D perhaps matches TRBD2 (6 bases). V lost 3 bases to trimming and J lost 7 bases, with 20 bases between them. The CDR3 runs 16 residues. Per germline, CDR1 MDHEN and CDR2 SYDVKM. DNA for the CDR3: TGTGCCAGCAGTTTGGTTTCGGCGGGAAAGAAGTATACGCAGTATTTT. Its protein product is CASSLVSAGKKYTQYF.

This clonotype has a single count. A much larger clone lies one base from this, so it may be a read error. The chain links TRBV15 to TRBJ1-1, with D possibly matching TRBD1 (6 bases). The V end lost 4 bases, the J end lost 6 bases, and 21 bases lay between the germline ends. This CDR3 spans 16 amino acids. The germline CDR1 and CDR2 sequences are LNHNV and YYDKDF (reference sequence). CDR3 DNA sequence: TGTGCCACCAGCACGAGTAGCAGGGGCCTCAACGCTGAAGCTTTCTTT. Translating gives CATSTSSRGLNAEAFF.